This TCR beta chain was documented in a study of T cell repertoires in cytomegalovirus infection. About the study: The authors used CMV epitopes that were HLA-C-restricted (recently identified) and HLA-B-restricted (well studied). Whole-study findings and limits: Using cumulative public TCR beta family frequency, the authors identified those who carried CMV together with the relevant HLA. Clonotype analysis showed dominance of the ex vivo response by HLA-C-restricted CMV-specific TCR beta clonotypes.

The length of the CDR3 is 15 residues. The V end lost 3 bases, the J end lost 5 bases, and 16 bases lay between the germline ends. Germline loops: CDR1 SEHNR, CDR2 FQNEAQ (reference sequence). Via MiXCR, TCRdb re-called the reads, giving one row per CDR3 protein. The sample holds approximately 1,000,000 distinct CDR3 sequences, approximately 31% seen once. Note on this clonotype: What it binds is not known.

The chain couples TRBV7-9 to TRBJ2-5; D is perhaps TRBD1 or TRBD2 (6 bases each). This TCR was sampled from a human donor in good health (CMV status not recorded). Some clones in this sample may be carry-over from other donors' samples. This material consisted of cultured CD8+ T cells from PBMCs, taken from culture after CMV antigen stimulation. The CDR3 DNA reads TGTGCCAGCAGCTTGGGTCCGGGGGCTCGGGAGACCCAGTACTTC. Amino acids: CASSLGPGARETQYF.